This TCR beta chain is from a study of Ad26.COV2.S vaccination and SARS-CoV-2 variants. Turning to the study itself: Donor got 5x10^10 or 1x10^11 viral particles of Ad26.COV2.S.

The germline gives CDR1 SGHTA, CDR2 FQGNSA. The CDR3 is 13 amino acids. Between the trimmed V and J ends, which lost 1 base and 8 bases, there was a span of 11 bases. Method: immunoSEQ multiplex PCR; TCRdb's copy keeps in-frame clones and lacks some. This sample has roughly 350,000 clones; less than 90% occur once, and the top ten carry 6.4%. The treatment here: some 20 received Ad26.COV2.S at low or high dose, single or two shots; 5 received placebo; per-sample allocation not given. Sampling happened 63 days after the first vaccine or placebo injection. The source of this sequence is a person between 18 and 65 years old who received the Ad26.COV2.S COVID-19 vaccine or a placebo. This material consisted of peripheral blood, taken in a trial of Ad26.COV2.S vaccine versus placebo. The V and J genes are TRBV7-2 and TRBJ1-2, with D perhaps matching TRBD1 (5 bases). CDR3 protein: CASSLVGGDGYTF. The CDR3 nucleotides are TGTGCCAGCAGCTTAGTGGGGGGGGACGGCTACACCTTC.